The source of this T cell receptor beta chain is a study of human T cells and chemical hapten exposure. Sample time point: pre-sensitization, week 0. The treatment: therapeutic diphenylcyclopropenone sensitization with weekly scalp DPC. One entry per CDR3 protein, called by TCRdb with MiXCR from the RACE reads. This table holds more than 250,000 distinct CDR3 sequences, 7.7% found once. Trimming cost V 2 bases and J 2 bases, with 15 bases left between them. The CDR3 totals 16 residues. The germline gives CDR1 MNHEY, CDR2 SVGAGI. Here the sequenced sample was whole blood, taken in connection with sensitization to the hapten diphenylcyclopropenone (DPC). The chain couples TRBV6-5 to TRBJ1-2; the D gene is possibly TRBD1 (6 bases). The TCR comes from a young man with alopecia areata. Some clones in this sample may be carry-over from other donors' samples. The CDR3 nucleotides read TGTGCCAGCAGTTACAGCCCTACAGGGAAAAACTATGGCTACACCTTC. It translates to CASSYSPTGKNYGYTF.